This T cell receptor (beta chain) was found in a study of blood T cell repertoires in COVID-19. Overall study: Collection of acute and convalescent COVID-19 samples took place in the United States, Italy and Spain.

The method was immunoSEQ multiplex PCR; TCRdb's version includes in-frame clones alone and lacks a portion of them. Among 120,000 or so clones, about 70% were seen once, and the ten largest hold 2% to 2.5%. CDR3 length: 16 residues. V lost 0 bases to trimming and J lost 2 bases, with 12 bases between them. Germline lookup yields CDR1 SGHKS and CDR2 YYEKEE (reference sequence). V and J are TRBV5-5 and TRBJ2-1; D ambiguous. The sequencing sample was made of peripheral blood. The receptor comes from a woman between 70 and 85 years old with acute or convalescent COVID-19. The CDR3 spells CASSLAPSSAYNEQFF. The CDR3, as DNA: TGTGCCAGCAGCTTGGCCCCGTCTAGTGCCTACAATGAGCAGTTCTTC.